This T cell receptor beta chain derives from a study of T cell responses to AZD1222 COVID-19 vaccine. Trimming took 1 base from V and 5 from J, leaving 9 bases between them. Germline values: CDR1 SEHNR, CDR2 FQNEAQ (reference sequence). CDR3 size: 14 residues. The data were produced by immunoSEQ multiplex PCR, yet TCRdb's version contains in-frame clones alone and is incomplete. The data contain roughly 150,000 clones, just under 95% of them seen just once; the ten biggest clones take up about 1.5%. In regard to this clone: Its antigen is as yet unknown.

Findings of the study overall: The study identified only five to seven AZD1222 recipients as seropositive at baseline. Vaccine-associated CD4 TCRs spanned spike, dominant at 160-218 and 743-854. The reported proportion of spike-specific TCRs targeting unmutated variant regions was nearly half. Sampling captured repertoires only after the peak T cell response.

The J gene is TRBJ1-5, the V gene TRBV7-9; D uncertain. This TCR derives from an adult in good health. The source was peripheral blood, collected on day 0 of AZD1222 vaccination. CDR3 region: CASSLGPNDQPQHF. As DNA, the CDR3 is TGTGCCAGCAGCTTAGGTCCGAACGATCAGCCCCAGCATTTT.